This T cell receptor (beta chain) comes out of a study of technical replicates of blood from a handful of donors. Measured with immunoSEQ multiplex PCR; TCRdb has only the in-frame clones, and not every one. The sample has just over 60,000 clones, around 87% seen once. V was pared by 3 bases and J by 3 bases, with 4 bases of the junction left unmatched. This CDR3 is built from 15 residues. CDR1 is SGHRS, CDR2 YFSETQ, per germline. The source material was PBMCs. The sequence came from a human donor in good health. Some clones in this sample may be carry-over from other donors' samples. The rearrangement uses TRBV5-1 and TRBJ1-4, with 8 bases identical to TRBD1. DNA for the CDR3: TGCGCCAGCAGCTCTACAGGGGGGGCTAATGAAAAACTGTTTTTT. It yields the protein CASSSTGGANEKLFF.